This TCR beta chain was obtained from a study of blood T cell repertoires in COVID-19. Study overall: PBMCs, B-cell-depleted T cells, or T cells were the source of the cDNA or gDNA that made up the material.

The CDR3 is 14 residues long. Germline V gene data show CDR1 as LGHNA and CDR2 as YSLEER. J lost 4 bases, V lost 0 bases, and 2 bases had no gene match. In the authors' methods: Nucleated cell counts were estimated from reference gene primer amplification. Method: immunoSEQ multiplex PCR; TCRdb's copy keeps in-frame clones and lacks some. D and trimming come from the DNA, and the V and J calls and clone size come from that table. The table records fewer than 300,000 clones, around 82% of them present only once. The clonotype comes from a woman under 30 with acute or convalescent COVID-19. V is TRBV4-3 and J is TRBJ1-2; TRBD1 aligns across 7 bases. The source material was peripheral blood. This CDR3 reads CASSQDRTGYGYTF. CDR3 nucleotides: TGCGCCAGCAGCCAAGACAGGACAGGCTATGGCTACACCTTC.